This entry describes one T cell receptor (beta chain). Germline CDR1 SNHLY, CDR2 FYNNEI. The CDR3 has 15 residues. The V end was cut by 1 base, the J end by 5 bases, with 12 bases between. Stated treatment: about 20 received Ad26.COV2.S at low or high dose, single or two shots; 5 received placebo; per-sample allocation not given. Material that was analyzed had been drawn on day 63 after the first vaccine or placebo injection. This specimen comes from a study of Ad26.COV2.S vaccination and SARS-CoV-2 variants. Study-level information: Participant was drawn from the COV1001 Ad26.COV2.S trial arm.

Clones were sequenced by immunoSEQ multiplex PCR, and TCRdb holds only the in-frame ones, with some missing. The sample carries more than 350,000 clones, 80% to 95% recorded once. The source was peripheral blood, collected in a trial of Ad26.COV2.S vaccine versus placebo. The chain is built from TRBV2 and TRBJ1-5, with a possible D match to TRBD1 (5 bases). This receptor was identified in a person aged 18 to 59 who received the Ad26.COV2.S COVID-19 vaccine or a placebo. In nucleotides, the CDR3 is TGTGCCAGCAGTGAAGTGGCGCAGGGCTATCAGCCCCAGCATTTT. As protein: CASSEVAQGYQPQHF.